The rows below give T cell receptor beta chains drawn from one sample of a study of T cells in Graves' hyperthyroidism and ophthalmopathy. One entry per CDR3 protein, called by TCRdb with MiXCR from the multiplex PCR reads. The sample consists of around 300,000 distinct CDR3 sequences, approximately 15% of them appearing once. Sequenced sample: blood. The receptors come from a woman younger than 45 with Graves' hyperthyroidism. CDR3s include the opening cysteine and the closing phenylalanine or tryptophan. D genes are given only for firm matches. The size of a clone is reported for some rows only, either as once, few or many, or as a class for expanded clones.

TRBV2	-	many	TRBJ1-5	CASNSRSNQPQHF	TGTGCCAGCAACTCAAGGAGCAATCAGCCCCAGCATTTT
TRBV28	TRBD2	many	TRBJ2-7	CAEGRADQHEQYF	TGTGCCGAGGGGAGGGCCGACCAGCACGAGCAGTACTTC
TRBV7-9	-	many	TRBJ2-3	CASSPGVVQYF	TGTGCCAGCAGCCCCGGTGTTGTGCAGTATTTT
TRBV20-1	TRBD2	many	TRBJ2-5	CSATRGLAGVGQETQYF	TGCAGTGCCACACGGGGACTAGCGGGAGTTGGGCAAGAGACCCAGTACTTC
TRBV25-1	-	-	TRBJ2-5	CASSEAPGSETQYF	TGTGCCAGCAGTGAAGCGCCAGGGTCAGAGACCCAGTACTTC
TRBV7-3	-	-	TRBJ1-1	CASSLVMIF	TGTGCCAGCAGCTTAGTTATGATCTTT
TRBV3-1	-	once	TRBJ1-6	CASSQDGGGESPLHF	TGTGCCAGCAGCCAAGATGGGGGAGGAGAGTCACCCCTCCACTTT
TRBV3-1	-	-	TRBJ1-3	CASSRSQGAGNTIYF	TGTGCCAGCAGCCGTTCGCAAGGGGCTGGAAACACCATATATTTT
TRBV18	-	-	TRBJ1-2	CASSPSQNYGYTF	TGTGCCAGCTCACCATCACAGAACTATGGCTACACCTTC
TRBV29-1	-	many	TRBJ1-1	CSVAYRDDTEAFF	TGCAGCGTGGCCTACAGGGACGACACTGAAGCTTTCTTT
TRBV4-3	TRBD1	-	TRBJ2-7	CASSQGPGGTYEQYF	TGCGCCAGCAGCCAAGGTCCAGGGGGTACCTACGAGCAGTACTTC
TRBV6-1	TRBD2	many	TRBJ2-1	CASSSMRGPTLAGGGNEQFF	TGTGCCAGCAGTTCAATGAGGGGGCCCACACTAGCGGGAGGGGGGAATGAGCAGTTCTTC
TRBV20-1	-	-	TRBJ2-7	CSARPLYEQYF	TGCAGTGCTAGACCATTATACGAGCAGTACTTC
TRBV2	-	many	TRBJ2-1	CASSDLLLREDNEQFF	TGTGCCAGCAGTGATTTATTACTTCGAGAAGACAATGAGCAGTTCTTC
TRBV2	-	-	TRBJ2-1	CASRDLTDWRDNEQFF	TGTGCCAGCAGGGACCTTACAGATTGGAGAGACAATGAGCAGTTCTTC
TRBV18	-	few	TRBJ2-1	CASSQRGASGWDEQFF	TGTGCCAGCTCCCAACGTGGAGCCAGCGGGTGGGATGAGCAGTTCTTC
TRBV7-9	-	few	TRBJ2-1	CASSLKGLLVYNEQFF	TGTGCCAGCAGCTTAAAGGGCTTGCTCGTGTACAATGAGCAGTTCTTC
TRBV28	TRBD2	many	TRBJ2-2	CASSLLAGGDTGELFF	TGTGCCAGCAGCCTACTAGCGGGAGGGGACACCGGGGAGCTGTTTTTT
TRBV6-1	TRBD2	-	TRBJ2-1	CAAQASGGLNEQFF	TGTGCCGCGCAGGCTAGCGGCGGTCTCAATGAGCAGTTCTTC
TRBV5-1	TRBD1	-	TRBJ2-4	CASSLLAWTGNIQYF	TGCGCCAGCAGCTTGCTCGCTTGGACAGGGAACATTCAGTACTTC
TRBV7-2	TRBD2	many	TRBJ2-4	CASSDYGGDGVLRRGGIQYF	TGTGCCAGCAGCGATTACGGGGGGGACGGAGTGCTGAGGCGTGGCGGCATTCAGTACTTC
TRBV7-6	-	-	TRBJ2-1	CASSFSSGWNEQFF	TGTGCCAGCAGCTTCTCCAGCGGGTGGAATGAGCAGTTCTTC
TRBV29-1	TRBD1	few	TRBJ1-2	CSGGQGAGYTF	TGCAGCGGGGGACAGGGGGCAGGCTACACCTTC
TRBV12-3/TRBV12-4	-	many	TRBJ2-3	CASSLRLAGLDTQYF	TGTGCCAGCAGTTTAAGGCTAGCAGGATTGGATACGCAGTATTTT
TRBV9	-	-	TRBJ2-2	CASSVTGSGETGELFF	TGTGCCAGCAGCGTGACAGGATCGGGGGAGACCGGGGAGCTGTTTTTT
TRBV4-1	TRBD2	-	TRBJ2-1	CASSHPAGGRNEQFF	TGCGCCAGCAGCCATCCAGCGGGAGGACGTAATGAGCAGTTCTTC
TRBV6-1	-	many	TRBJ1-5	CASSRAQPQHF	TGTGCCAGCAGTCGTGCGCAGCCCCAGCATTTT
TRBV20-1	TRBD1	many	TRBJ1-1	CSAPTGGANTEAFF	TGCAGTGCACCGACAGGGGGCGCGAATACTGAAGCTTTCTTT
TRBV29-1	-	-	TRBJ2-7	CSVELDGSGEQYF	TGCAGCGTTGAATTGGATGGTTCGGGGGAGCAGTACTTC
TRBV18	-	-	TRBJ1-5	CASSSHADQPQHF	TGTGCCAGCTCATCTCACGCTGATCAGCCCCAGCATTTT
TRBV10-3	-	once	TRBJ2-7	CAISGPGEQYF	TGTGCCATCAGTGGCCCAGGCGAGCAGTACTTC
TRBV12-3/TRBV12-4	-	-	TRBJ1-1	CASSFGGSPGGNTEAFF	TGTGCCAGCAGTTTTGGTGGGTCTCCGGGAGGAAACACTGAAGCTTTCTTT
TRBV7-3	TRBD1	many	TRBJ2-5	CASSLTGTGRETQYF	TGTGCCAGCAGCTTAACCGGGACAGGTCGCGAGACCCAGTACTTC
TRBV28	-	few	TRBJ2-5	CVSPGLSTGVETQYF	TGTGTCTCCCCGGGCCTCAGCACCGGCGTAGAGACCCAGTACTTC
TRBV11-2	-	few	TRBJ1-1	CASSLVGASTEAFF	TGTGCCAGCAGCTTAGTTGGGGCGAGCACTGAAGCTTTCTTT
TRBV7-6	TRBD2	-	TRBJ2-1	CASSSQLAGGPNEQFF	TGTGCCAGCAGCTCCCAACTAGCGGGAGGGCCGAATGAGCAGTTCTTC
TRBV7-8	TRBD2	many	TRBJ2-1	CASKLSGSSFGYNEQFF	TGTGCCAGCAAACTTAGCGGGAGTAGCTTTGGGTACAATGAGCAGTTCTTC
TRBV29-1	-	many	TRBJ1-4	CSVRQGREKLFF	TGCAGCGTTAGGCAGGGAAGGGAAAAACTGTTTTTT
TRBV12-5	-	-	TRBJ2-1	CASGLRVGQKNNEQFF	TGTGCTAGTGGTTTGAGGGTGGGGCAGAAAAACAATGAGCAGTTCTTC
TRBV28	-	many	TRBJ2-2	CASRGHAGNTGELFF	TGTGCCAGCAGAGGACACGCAGGGAACACCGGGGAGCTGTTTTTT
TRBV27	-	many	TRBJ2-1	CASRRVDMNEQFF	TGTGCCAGCAGGAGGGTTGATATGAATGAGCAGTTCTTC
TRBV11-2	-	many	TRBJ2-3	CASSSGATDTQYF	TGTGCCAGCAGCTCCGGGGCCACAGATACGCAGTATTTT
TRBV11-2	TRBD2	-	TRBJ2-1	CASSLTSGTHEQFF	TGTGCCAGCAGCCTCACTAGCGGGACCCATGAGCAGTTCTTC
TRBV2	-	-	TRBJ1-4	CASSSPQGSEKLFF	TGTGCCAGCAGCTCTCCCCAGGGGAGTGAAAAACTGTTTTTT
TRBV29-1	-	many	TRBJ1-1	CSVEGDGGNEAFF	TGCAGCGTTGAGGGGGACGGGGGCAATGAAGCTTTCTTT
TRBV28	-	-	TRBJ2-1	CASTPGGGQGAWNEQFF	TGTGCCAGCACCCCCGGCGGGGGCCAGGGCGCATGGAATGAGCAGTTCTTC
TRBV10-3	-	-	TRBJ2-3	CAIGTDTQYF	TGTGCCATCGGAACAGATACGCAGTATTTT